A selection of T cell receptor beta chains follows, all from one sample in a study of OX40 agonist ivuxolimab in advanced cancers. Assay: immunoSEQ multiplex PCR; the TCRdb copy retains only in-frame clones and omits some. The data contain about 83,000 clones, under 90% of them singletons. Specimen: CD4+ or CD8+ T cells sorted from blood, collected in a trial of the OX40 agonist ivuxolimab. The source is an adult with an advanced solid tumor such as melanoma, head and neck, liver or kidney cancer. Both conserved end residues are part of each CDR3. The D gene is left open where the match is weak. Rows may omit the clone size; those that give it use once, few, many or a size class.

j_gene	d_gene	abundance	v_gene	CDR3aa	CDR3nt
TRBJ1-2	TRBD1	NA	TRBV5-5	CASMRQGIPGYTF	TGTGCCAGCATGCGACAGGGGATCCCTGGCTACACCTTC
TRBJ2-7	NA	NA	TRBV27	CASSSPIRQAKGYEQYF	TGTGCCAGCAGTTCCCCCATAAGACAAGCGAAGGGCTACGAGCAGTACTTC
TRBJ2-5	NA	NA	TRBV7-2	CASSYNGDQETQYF	TGTGCCAGCAGCTATAACGGGGACCAAGAGACCCAGTACTTC
TRBJ1-4	TRBD1	NA	TRBV7-2	CASSPTGGWEKLFF	TGTGCCAGCAGCCCGACAGGGGGCTGGGAAAAACTGTTTTTT
TRBJ1-2	TRBD1	NA	TRBV7-9	CASSFGTGVGYTF	TGTGCCAGCAGCTTCGGGACAGGGGTAGGCTACACCTTC
TRBJ1-2	NA	NA	TRBV6-5	CASSRQKTLYGYTF	TGTGCCAGCAGTAGACAGAAGACCTTGTATGGCTACACCTTC
TRBJ1-4	NA	NA	TRBV5-4	CASSLFQPGREKLFF	TGTGCCAGCAGCTTGTTTCAACCGGGGAGAGAAAAACTGTTTTTT
TRBJ1-2	NA	NA	TRBV19	CASSFQRGLDYGYTF	TGTGCCAGTAGTTTCCAACGGGGGCTTGACTATGGCTACACCTTC
TRBJ2-5	TRBD1	NA	TRBV6-6	CASRDRSAQETQYF	TGTGCCAGCAGGGACAGGTCCGCGCAAGAGACCCAGTACTTC
TRBJ2-2	TRBD2	NA	TRBV7-7	CASSSRGAGELFF	TGTGCCAGCAGCTCTCGGGGGGCCGGGGAGCTGTTTTTT
TRBJ1-2	TRBD1	NA	TRBV6-5	CASRLQGGVYGYTF	TGTGCCAGCAGGCTACAGGGGGGGGTCTATGGCTACACCTTC
TRBJ2-7	TRBD2	NA	TRBV28	CASRGTSGGVDEQYF	TGTGCCAGCAGGGGGACTAGCGGGGGGGTCGACGAGCAGTACTTC
TRBJ2-1	NA	NA	TRBV7-9	CASSPKDGPPRNEQFF	TGTGCCAGCAGCCCAAAAGACGGGCCGCCAAGGAATGAGCAGTTCTTC
TRBJ2-3	TRBD2	NA	TRBV18	CASSSGLAGEPSTDTQYF	TGTGCCAGCTCATCAGGACTAGCGGGGGAGCCGAGCACAGATACGCAGTATTTT
TRBJ2-5	NA	NA	TRBV15	CATELREQETQYF	TGTGCCACCGAGCTCAGAGAACAAGAGACCCAGTACTTC
TRBJ2-7	NA	few	TRBV5-1	CASSLASGGHPDEQYF	TGCGCCAGCAGCTTGGCGTCAGGCGGACATCCGGACGAGCAGTACTTC
TRBJ2-7	NA	NA	TRBV7-2	CASSSGRGGQGYEQYF	TGTGCCAGCAGCTCCGGGAGGGGTGGACAGGGTTACGAGCAGTACTTC
TRBJ2-7	NA	once	TRBV7-2	CASSLISSSYEQYF	TGTGCCAGCAGCTTAATTTCTAGTTCCTACGAGCAGTACTTC
TRBJ2-3	TRBD1	NA	TRBV19	CASSPGTATDTQYF	TGTGCCAGTAGCCCCGGGACAGCAACAGATACGCAGTATTTT
TRBJ1-2	NA	NA	TRBV6-6	CASAKEANYGYTF	TGTGCCAGCGCGAAGGAGGCGAACTATGGCTACACCTTC
TRBJ1-5	TRBD1	once	TRBV7-9	CASSPGTGRNQPQHF	TGTGCCAGCAGCCCGGGGACAGGGCGCAATCAGCCCCAGCATTTT
TRBJ1-6	NA	NA	TRBV21-1	CASSKTRDRGPSSPLHF	TGTGCCAGCAGCAAAACCCGGGACAGGGGGCCGAGTTCACCCCTCCACTTT
TRBJ1-5	TRBD1	NA	TRBV2	CASRDDRGSNQPQHF	TGTGCCAGCAGAGACGACAGGGGGAGCAATCAGCCCCAGCATTTT
TRBJ1-2	NA	few	TRBV19	CASSTRPWTDNYGYTF	TGTGCCAGTAGTACCCGACCATGGACAGACAACTATGGCTACACCTTC
TRBJ2-6	NA	NA	TRBV19	CASTMRAGPNSGANVLTF	TGTGCCAGTACAATGAGGGCCGGACCAAACTCTGGGGCCAACGTCCTGACTTTC
TRBJ1-2	TRBD1	NA	TRBV2	CASSEARGRYGYTF	TGTGCCAGCAGTGAGGCCAGGGGGCGATATGGCTACACCTTC
TRBJ2-7	TRBD2	NA	TRBV7-2	CASSLAASGYYEQYF	TGTGCCAGCAGCTTAGCGGCTAGCGGCTACTACGAGCAGTACTTC
TRBJ2-3	TRBD1	NA	TRBV2	CASSELGTVTDTQYF	TGTGCCAGCAGTGAACTGGGGACAGTCACAGATACGCAGTATTTT
TRBJ2-5	TRBD1	NA	TRBV5-1	CASARDSRMTDEYF	TGCGCCAGCGCCCGGGACAGCCGAATGACCGACGAGTACTTC
TRBJ2-5	TRBD2	NA	TRBV11-2	CASSFKGPTAGGLETQYF	TGTGCCAGCAGCTTTAAGGGGCCCACAGCGGGGGGCCTCGAGACCCAGTACTTC
TRBJ2-5	TRBD2	once	TRBV10-2	CASSEVSGTKPQYF	TGCGCCAGCAGTGAGGTATCCGGGACTAAGCCCCAGTACTTC
TRBJ2-4	TRBD1	once	TRBV7-6	CASSRTGGENIQYF	TGTGCCAGCAGCCGGACAGGGGGCGAAAACATTCAGTACTTC
TRBJ1-6	NA	once	TRBV5-6	CASSLAQGGSPLHF	TGTGCCAGCAGCTTAGCCCAGGGAGGATCACCCCTCCACTTT
TRBJ1-2	NA	NA	TRBV29-1	CSVEPGAFGDYGYTF	TGCAGCGTCGAGCCTGGGGCCTTTGGAGACTATGGCTACACCTTC
TRBJ1-6	NA	NA	TRBV4-2	CASSQEQRLGVFVSPLHF	TGTGCCAGCAGCCAAGAACAACGTCTGGGGGTTTTCGTTTCACCCCTCCACTTT
TRBJ2-3	NA	few	TRBV12-2	CASRPLAGGYQYF	TGTGCAAGTCGCCCACTAGCGGGGGGGTACCAGTATTTT
TRBJ2-7	NA	NA	TRBV5-4	CASSLGPGLGLYEQYF	TGTGCCAGCAGCTTGGGGCCGGGACTTGGCCTCTACGAGCAGTACTTC
TRBJ1-6	NA	NA	TRBV4-1	CASSQGGGQYSPLHF	TGCGCCAGCAGCCAAGGTGGGGGACAATATTCACCCCTCCACTTT
TRBJ1-5	NA	NA	TRBV15	CATSLWGTSNQPQHF	TGTGCCACCAGTCTTTGGGGCACTAGCAATCAGCCCCAGCATTTT
TRBJ2-3	NA	NA	TRBV5-4	CASSLVGAESTDTQYF	TGTGCCAGCAGCTTGGTGGGGGCAGAAAGCACAGATACGCAGTATTTT